This T cell receptor beta chain was documented in a study of CDR3 diversity in severe acne. TCRdb ran MiXCR on the PCR reads and lists one entry per CDR3 protein. The sample has fewer than 90,000 distinct CDR3 sequences; 45% to 55% are singletons. The CDR3 has 13 amino acids. Germline lookup yields CDR1 DFQATT and CDR2 SNEGSKA (reference sequence). The germline V and J ends were trimmed by 3 bases and 2 bases, with 5 bases remaining between them. The chain has TRBV20-1 and TRBJ2-6; D is undetermined. The TCR comes from a male donor in good health, without acne. The source material was blood. The CDR3 nucleotides read TGCAGTGCTAGTGTCACTGGGGCCAACGTCCTGACTTTC. Its protein product is CSASVTGANVLTF.